These T cell receptor beta chains were read from a single sample in a study of T cell responses to AZD1222 COVID-19 vaccine. Clones were sequenced by immunoSEQ multiplex PCR, and TCRdb holds only the in-frame ones, with some missing. This table holds about 110,000 clones, about nine tenths found once. Material: peripheral blood, obtained on day 0 of AZD1222 vaccination. These receptors were obtained from an adult in good health. Both conserved end residues are part of each CDR3. A D gene is named only where the DNA matches it firmly. Clone size is stated in some rows and not others, as once, few, many or a class when expanded.

J gene	clone size	D gene	V gene	CDR3 DNA	CDR3 protein
TRBJ1-5	.	.	TRBV3-1/TRBV3-2	TGTGCCAGCAGCCTGGGAGATCGCACCAATCAGCCCCAGCATTTT	CASSLGDRTNQPQHF
TRBJ2-7	.	.	TRBV27	TGTGCCAGCAGTTCCGGGACATCCGACTCCTACGAGCAGTACTTC	CASSSGTSDSYEQYF
TRBJ1-2	.	.	TRBV2	TGTGCCAGCATTAGTTCCCTGTATGGCTACACCTTC	CASISSLYGYTF
TRBJ1-4	.	TRBD1	TRBV18	TGTGCCAGCTCAAGACGACAGGGGCAGGGTGAAAAACTGTTTTTT	CASSRRQGQGEKLFF
TRBJ2-1	.	TRBD2	TRBV10-2	TGCGCCAGCAGTGATTGGCAGCGGGGGACTTACAATGAGCAGTTCTTC	CASSDWQRGTYNEQFF
TRBJ2-3	.	.	TRBV7-8	TGTGCCAGCAGCTTAGATTTAGCGGGCACAGATACGCAGTATTTT	CASSLDLAGTDTQYF
TRBJ1-2	.	.	TRBV3-1/TRBV3-2	TGTGCCAGCAGCGCTGTTGGGGGCAGGAGATTAAATGGCTACACCTTC	CASSAVGGRRLNGYTF
TRBJ1-5	.	.	TRBV30	TGTGCCTGGAGTGCTGGAAACAATCAGCCCCAGCATTTT	CAWSAGNNQPQHF
TRBJ1-5	.	TRBD1	TRBV4-1	TGCGCCAGCAGCGAAGGGACAGGGATCCCTTTGGGCAATCAGCCCCAGCATTTT	CASSEGTGIPLGNQPQHF
TRBJ1-2	.	.	TRBV28	TGTGCCAGCAGCCCGCGTGACGGGAGGGGCTACACCTTC	CASSPRDGRGYTF
TRBJ2-2	.	TRBD1	TRBV28	TGTGCCAGTGGACAGGTTACCGGGGAGCTGTTTTTT	CASGQVTGELFF
TRBJ1-2	.	TRBD1	TRBV30	TGTGCCTGGCCCGGACAGGGCAGGAGCGGCTACACCTTC	CAWPGQGRSGYTF
TRBJ2-1	many	.	TRBV19	TGTGCCAGTAGCAGGGACGGAGGAGGGTACAATGAGCAGTTCTTC	CASSRDGGGYNEQFF
TRBJ1-1	.	.	TRBV7-9	TGTGCCAGCAGCTTAGTGGCAGGTATGAACACTGAAGCTTTCTTT	CASSLVAGMNTEAFF
TRBJ2-3	.	TRBD2	TRBV28	TGTGCCAGCAGTTTGGGTAGCGGGGCCACAGATACGCAGTATTTT	CASSLGSGATDTQYF
TRBJ2-5	.	.	TRBV5-1	TGCGCCAGCAGCTTTTTGGGGGGCGTAGAGGAGACCCAGTACTTC	CASSFLGGVEETQYF
TRBJ1-1	.	TRBD1	TRBV10-3	TGTGCCATCAGTGATCAGGGGGACATGAACACTGAAGCTTTCTTT	CAISDQGDMNTEAFF
TRBJ2-7	.	TRBD1	TRBV28	TGTGCCAGCAGTTTCGGACAGGGGATCTACGAGCAGTACTTC	CASSFGQGIYEQYF
TRBJ2-7	.	TRBD1	TRBV6-5	TGTGCCAGCAGCCTCGGACAGGGGGCGGGGGAGCAGTACTTC	CASSLGQGAGEQYF
TRBJ2-5	.	.	TRBV18	TGTGCCAGCTCACCACCTGTGAGTCGAGAGACCCAGTACTTC	CASSPPVSRETQYF
TRBJ1-2	.	.	TRBV27	TGTGCCAGCGCCCCCCGACTGAGGGGTGGCTACACCTTC	CASAPRLRGGYTF
TRBJ2-3	.	.	TRBV28	TGTGCCAGCACCACCGACCTCACAGATACGCAGTATTTT	CASTTDLTDTQYF
TRBJ1-1	.	.	TRBV6-5	TGTGCCAGCAGTTACTCCCAGTCAAGCAACACTGAAGCTTTCTTT	CASSYSQSSNTEAFF
TRBJ1-6	.	.	TRBV19	TGTGCCAGTAGTCCCGCGGCAGGGATCTCACCCCTCCACTTT	CASSPAAGISPLHF